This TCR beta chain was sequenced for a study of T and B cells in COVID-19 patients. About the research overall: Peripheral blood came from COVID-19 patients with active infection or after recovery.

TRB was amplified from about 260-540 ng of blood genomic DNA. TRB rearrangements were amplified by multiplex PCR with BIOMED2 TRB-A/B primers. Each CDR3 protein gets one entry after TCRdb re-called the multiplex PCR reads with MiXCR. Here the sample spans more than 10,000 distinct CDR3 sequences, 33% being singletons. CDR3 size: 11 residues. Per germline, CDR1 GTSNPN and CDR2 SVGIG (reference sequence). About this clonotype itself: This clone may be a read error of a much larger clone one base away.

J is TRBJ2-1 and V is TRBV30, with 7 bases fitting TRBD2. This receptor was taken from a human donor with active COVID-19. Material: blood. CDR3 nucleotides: TGTGCCTGGAGCGAAAGCGGGGAGCGGTTCTTC. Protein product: CAWSESGERFF.